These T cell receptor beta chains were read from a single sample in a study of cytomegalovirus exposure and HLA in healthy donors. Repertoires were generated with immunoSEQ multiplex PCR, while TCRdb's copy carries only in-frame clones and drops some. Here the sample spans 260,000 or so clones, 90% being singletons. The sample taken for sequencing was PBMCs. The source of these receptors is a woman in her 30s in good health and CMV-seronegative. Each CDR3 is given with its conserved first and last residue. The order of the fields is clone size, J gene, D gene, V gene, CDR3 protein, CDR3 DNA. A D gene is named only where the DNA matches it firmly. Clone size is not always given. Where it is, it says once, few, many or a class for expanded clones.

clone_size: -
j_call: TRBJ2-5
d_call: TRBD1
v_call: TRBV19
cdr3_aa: CASSPGQEETQYF
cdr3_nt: TGTGCCAGTAGCCCGGGACAGGAAGAGACCCAGTACTTC

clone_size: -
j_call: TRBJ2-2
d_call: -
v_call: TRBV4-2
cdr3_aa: CASSQEGGATGELFF
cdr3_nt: TGTGCCAGCAGCCAAGAAGGCGGGGCCACCGGGGAGCTGTTTTTT

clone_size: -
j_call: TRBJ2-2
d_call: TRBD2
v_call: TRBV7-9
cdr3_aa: CASSFTAGVGTGELFF
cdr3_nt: TGTGCCAGCAGCTTCACGGCGGGAGTGGGCACCGGGGAGCTGTTTTTT

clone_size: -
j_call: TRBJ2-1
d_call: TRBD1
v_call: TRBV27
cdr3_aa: CASSLQGVHEQFF
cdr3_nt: TGTGCCAGCAGTTTGCAGGGGGTTCATGAGCAGTTCTTC

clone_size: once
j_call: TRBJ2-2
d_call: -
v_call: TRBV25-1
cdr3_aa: CASSDLANTGELFF
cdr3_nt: TGTGCCAGCAGTGACCTTGCCAACACCGGGGAGCTGTTTTTT

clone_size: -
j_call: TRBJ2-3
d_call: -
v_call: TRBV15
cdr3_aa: CATSRDQGLGTDTQYF
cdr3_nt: TGTGCCACCAGCAGAGACCAGGGGCTCGGCACAGATACGCAGTATTTT

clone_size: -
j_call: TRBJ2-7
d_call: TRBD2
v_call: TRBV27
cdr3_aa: CASSTTTSGRAYEQYF
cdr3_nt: TGTGCCAGCAGTACCACTACTAGCGGGAGGGCCTACGAGCAGTACTTC

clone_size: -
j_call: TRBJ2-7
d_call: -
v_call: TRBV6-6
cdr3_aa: CASKLAGSHYEQYF
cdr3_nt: TGTGCCAGCAAACTTGCAGGGAGCCACTACGAGCAGTACTTC

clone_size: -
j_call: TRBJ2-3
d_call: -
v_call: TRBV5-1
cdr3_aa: CASSLASPDTQYF
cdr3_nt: TGCGCCAGCAGCTTGGCTAGCCCAGATACGCAGTATTTT

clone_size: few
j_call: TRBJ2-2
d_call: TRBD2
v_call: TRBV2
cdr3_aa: CASRPIAGGGTGELFF
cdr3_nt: TGTGCCAGCAGACCCATAGCGGGAGGAGGGACCGGGGAGCTGTTTTTT

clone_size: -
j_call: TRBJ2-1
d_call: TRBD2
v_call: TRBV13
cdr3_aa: CASSLAGGLDYNEQFF
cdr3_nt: TGTGCCAGCAGCTTAGCCGGGGGGTTAGATTACAATGAGCAGTTCTTC

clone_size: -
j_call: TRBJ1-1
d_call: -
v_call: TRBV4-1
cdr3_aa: CASIGQRNTEAFF
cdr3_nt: TGCGCCAGCATCGGACAGAGAAACACTGAAGCTTTCTTT

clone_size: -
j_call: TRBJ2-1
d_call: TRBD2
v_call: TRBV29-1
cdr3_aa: CSVSTSGRINEQFF
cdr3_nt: TGCAGCGTTTCGACTAGCGGGAGAATTAATGAGCAGTTCTTC

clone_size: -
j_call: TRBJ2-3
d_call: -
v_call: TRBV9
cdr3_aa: CASSVGSGATDTQYF
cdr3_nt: TGTGCCAGCAGCGTAGGTAGTGGGGCGACAGATACGCAGTATTTT

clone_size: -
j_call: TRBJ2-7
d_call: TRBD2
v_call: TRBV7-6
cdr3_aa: CASSLEAGGEQYF
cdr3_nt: TGTGCCAGCAGCTTAGAGGCGGGAGGGGAGCAGTACTTC